The next 6 T cell receptor beta chains were all read from a single sample in a study of CD8+CD57+ T cells in acquired aplastic anemia. Those patients picked for sequencing had displayed CD8+CD57+ cell expansion on flow cytometry. TCR beta VDJ and CDR3 profiling used genomic DNA as template. TCRdb processed the reads anew with MiXCR; each CDR3 protein has one entry. The sample comprises about 95,000 distinct CDR3 sequences, about 67% of which are singletons, and 65% rests with the top ten. The sequenced sample was sorted CD4+, CD8+, or CD8+CD57+ T cells (not recorded which) from PBMCs. These receptors originate from a human donor with aplastic anemia.

This clonotype was observed once. The V and J genes are TRBV7-9 and TRBJ1-1; D not certain. With 2 bases removed from V and 0 bases from J, the gap between germline ends came to 7 bases. CDR3 length: 14 amino acids. Germline lookup yields CDR1 SEHNR and CDR2 FQNEAQ (reference sequence). The CDR3 sequence: CASSLSLMNTEAFF. CDR3 nucleotide sequence: TGTGCCAGCAGCTTATCCCTCATGAACACTGAAGCTTTCTTT.

The rearrangement joins TRBV6-1 to TRBJ2-5; 13 nucleotides line up with TRBD2. The junction had 6 bases not matched to a gene; V was cut back by 6 bases and J by 5 bases. The germline CDR1 and CDR2 sequences are MNHNS and SASEGT. The CDR3 extends over 15 amino acids. CDR3 loop: CASRVQLAGGETQYF. CDR3 coding DNA: TGTGCCAGCAGGGTCCAACTAGCGGGGGGGGAGACCCAGTACTTC.

The rearrangement joins TRBV12-3 or TRBV12-4 to TRBJ2-7; possible D gene TRBD2, 5 bases. V lost 6 bases, J lost 3 bases, and 18 bases lay in between. CDR3 length: 15 amino acids. In DNA, the CDR3 is TGTGCCAGCAGAGGAGCAGGACGGGGAGTCTACGAGCAGTACTTC. It yields the protein CASRGAGRGVYEQYF.

This clonotype was seen more than once but under ten times. Germline is not matched at one junction end, which may reflect a read error. The chain employs TRBV2 and TRBJ2-7; maybe TRBD1 (6 bases). The CDR3 loop spans 11 amino acids. Germline values: CDR1 SNHLY, CDR2 FYNNEI. The CDR3 bases are TGTGCCAGCAGGGTAAACACAGGGTTTTGCTTC. Translation: CASRVNTGFCF.

This clonotype was counted between two and nine times. This rearrangement joins TRBV20-1 to TRBJ2-3; 10 bases fit TRBD1. The CDR3 runs to 15 residues. The germline CDR1 and CDR2 sequences are DFQATT and SNEGSKA (reference sequence). J lost 2 bases, V lost 3 bases, and 5 bases had no gene match. Here the CDR3 reads CSASGGTGATDTQYF. The CDR3 DNA reads TGCAGTGCTAGTGGTGGGACAGGGGCCACAGATACGCAGTATTTT.

CDR3 DNA sequence: TGTGCCAGCAGCGTAGCGGGGGGCGTCTACGAGCAGTACTTC. The encoded protein is CASSVAGGVYEQYF. The chain is built from TRBV9 and TRBJ2-7; tentative D call: TRBD2 (7 bases). Germline V gene sequence: CDR1 SGDLS, CDR2 YYNGEE. Trimming left V 0 bases short and J 3 bases short, with 10 bases between. The CDR3 runs 14 residues.